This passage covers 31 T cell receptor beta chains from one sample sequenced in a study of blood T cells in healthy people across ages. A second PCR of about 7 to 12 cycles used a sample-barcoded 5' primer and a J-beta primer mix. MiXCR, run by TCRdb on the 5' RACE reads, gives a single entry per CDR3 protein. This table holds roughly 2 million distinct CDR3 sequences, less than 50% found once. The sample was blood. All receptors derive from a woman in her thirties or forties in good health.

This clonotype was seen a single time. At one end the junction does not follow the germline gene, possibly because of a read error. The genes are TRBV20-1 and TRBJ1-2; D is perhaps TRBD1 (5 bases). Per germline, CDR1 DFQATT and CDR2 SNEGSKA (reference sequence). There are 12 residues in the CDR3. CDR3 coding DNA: TGCAGTGCAAGAGGTGGGGCCTCTGGCTACACCTTC. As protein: CSARGGASGYTF.

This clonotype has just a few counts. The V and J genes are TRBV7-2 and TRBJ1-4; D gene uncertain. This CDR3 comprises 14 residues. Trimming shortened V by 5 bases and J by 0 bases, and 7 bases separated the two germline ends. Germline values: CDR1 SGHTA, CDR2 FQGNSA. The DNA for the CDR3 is TGTGCCAGCAGCCGCGTAGCAACTAATGAAAAACTGTTTTTT. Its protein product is CASSRVATNEKLFF.

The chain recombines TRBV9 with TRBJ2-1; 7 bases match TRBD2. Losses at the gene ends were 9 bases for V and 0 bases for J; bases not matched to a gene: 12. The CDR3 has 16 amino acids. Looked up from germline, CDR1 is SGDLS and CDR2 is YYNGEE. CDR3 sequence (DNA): TGTGCCACTGAAGCATGGGAGGGGAGCTCCTACAATGAGCAGTTCTTC. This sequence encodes CATEAWEGSSYNEQFF.

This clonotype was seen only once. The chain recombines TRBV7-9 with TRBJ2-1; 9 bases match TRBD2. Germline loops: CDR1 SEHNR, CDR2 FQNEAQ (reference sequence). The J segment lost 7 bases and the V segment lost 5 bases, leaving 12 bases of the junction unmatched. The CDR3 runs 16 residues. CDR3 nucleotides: TGTGCCAGCAGCCCGAGGGCGGGGGGGCTGGAAAATGAGCAGTTCTTC. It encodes CASSPRAGGLENEQFF.

The CDR3 spells CASSPIGTGIETQYF. The CDR3 nucleotides read TGTGCCAGCAGCCCCATAGGGACAGGGATCGAGACCCAGTACTTC. The rearrangement uses TRBV6-1 and TRBJ2-5; 9 bases fit TRBD1. The germline CDR1 and CDR2 sequences are MNHNS and SASEGT. The length of the CDR3 is 15 residues. V shed 6 bases, J shed 5 bases, and the junction held 10 bases outside the gene matches.

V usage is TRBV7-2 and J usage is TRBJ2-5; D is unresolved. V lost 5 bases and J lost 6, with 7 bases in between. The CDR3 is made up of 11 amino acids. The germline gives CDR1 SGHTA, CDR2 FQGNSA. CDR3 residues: CASSPRKTQYF. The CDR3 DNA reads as TGTGCCAGCAGCCCCAGAAAGACCCAGTACTTC.

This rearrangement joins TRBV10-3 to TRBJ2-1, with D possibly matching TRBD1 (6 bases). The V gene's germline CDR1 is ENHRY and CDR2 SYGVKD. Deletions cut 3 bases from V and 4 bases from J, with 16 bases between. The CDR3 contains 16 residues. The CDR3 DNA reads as TGTGCCATCAGTGATCGAGGGGGTTTAGAATACAATGAGCAGTTCTTC. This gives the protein CAISDRGGLEYNEQFF.

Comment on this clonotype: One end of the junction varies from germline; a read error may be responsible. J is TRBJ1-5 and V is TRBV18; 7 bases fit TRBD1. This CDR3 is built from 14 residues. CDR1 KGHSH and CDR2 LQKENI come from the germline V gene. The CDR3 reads CASSPDRINQSQHF. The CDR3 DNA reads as TGTGCCAGCTCACCGGACAGGATCAATCAGTCCCAGCATTTT.

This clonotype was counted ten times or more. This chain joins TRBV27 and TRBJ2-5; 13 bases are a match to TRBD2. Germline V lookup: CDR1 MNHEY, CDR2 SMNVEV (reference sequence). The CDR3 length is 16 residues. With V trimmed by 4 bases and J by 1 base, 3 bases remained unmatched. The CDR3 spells CASSSRTSGGQETQYF. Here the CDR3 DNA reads TGTGCCAGCAGTTCCCGGACTAGCGGGGGCCAAGAGACCCAGTACTTC.

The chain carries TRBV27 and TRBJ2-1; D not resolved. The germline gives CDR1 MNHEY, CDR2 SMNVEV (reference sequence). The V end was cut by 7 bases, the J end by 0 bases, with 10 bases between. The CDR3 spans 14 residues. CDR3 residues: CASTWASSYNEQFF. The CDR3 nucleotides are TGTGCCAGCACTTGGGCGAGCTCCTACAATGAGCAGTTCTTC.

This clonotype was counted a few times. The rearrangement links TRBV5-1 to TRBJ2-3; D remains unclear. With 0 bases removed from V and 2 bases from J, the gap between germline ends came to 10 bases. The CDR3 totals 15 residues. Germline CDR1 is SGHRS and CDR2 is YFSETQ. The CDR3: CASSLARQNTDTQYF. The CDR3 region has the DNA TGCGCCAGCAGCTTGGCTCGGCAGAACACAGATACGCAGTATTTT.

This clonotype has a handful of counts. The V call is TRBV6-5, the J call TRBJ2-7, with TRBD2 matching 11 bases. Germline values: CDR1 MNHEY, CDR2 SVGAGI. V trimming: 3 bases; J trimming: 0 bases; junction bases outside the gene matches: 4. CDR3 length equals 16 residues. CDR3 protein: CASSYLTSGDSYEQYF. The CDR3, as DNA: TGTGCCAGCAGTTATTTGACTAGCGGGGACTCCTACGAGCAGTACTTC.

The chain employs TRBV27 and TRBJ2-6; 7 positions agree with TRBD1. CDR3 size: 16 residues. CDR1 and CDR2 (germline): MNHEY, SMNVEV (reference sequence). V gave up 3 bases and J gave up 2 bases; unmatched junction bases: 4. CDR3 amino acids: CASSLEGGAGANVLTF. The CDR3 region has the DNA TGTGCCAGCAGTTTGGAAGGGGGCGCTGGGGCCAACGTCCTGACTTTC.

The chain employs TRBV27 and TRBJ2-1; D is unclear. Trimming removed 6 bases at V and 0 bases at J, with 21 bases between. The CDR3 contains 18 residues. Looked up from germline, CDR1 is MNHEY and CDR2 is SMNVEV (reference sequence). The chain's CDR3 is CASSSSGPSPTSYNEQFF. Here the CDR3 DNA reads TGTGCCAGCAGCTCCTCCGGTCCATCCCCAACCTCCTACAATGAGCAGTTCTTC.

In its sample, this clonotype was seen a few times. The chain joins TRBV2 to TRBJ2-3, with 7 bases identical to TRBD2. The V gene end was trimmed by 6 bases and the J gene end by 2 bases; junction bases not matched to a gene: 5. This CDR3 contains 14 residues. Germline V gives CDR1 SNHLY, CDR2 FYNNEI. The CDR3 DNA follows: TGTGCCAGCAGAGAGACTAGCAACACAGATACGCAGTATTTT. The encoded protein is CASRETSNTDTQYF.

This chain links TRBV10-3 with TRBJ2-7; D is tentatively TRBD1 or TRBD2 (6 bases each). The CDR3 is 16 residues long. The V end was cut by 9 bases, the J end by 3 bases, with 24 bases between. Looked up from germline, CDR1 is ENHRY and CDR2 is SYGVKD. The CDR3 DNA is TGTGCCATTAGCCGGTTACCGACAGGAGGGGACTACGAGCAGTACTTC. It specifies CAISRLPTGGDYEQYF.

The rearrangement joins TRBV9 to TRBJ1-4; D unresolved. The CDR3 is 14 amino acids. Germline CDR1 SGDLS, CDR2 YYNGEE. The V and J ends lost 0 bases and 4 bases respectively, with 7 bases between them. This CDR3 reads CASSVGGYNEKLFF. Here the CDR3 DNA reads TGTGCCAGCAGCGTAGGCGGATATAATGAAAAACTGTTTTTT.

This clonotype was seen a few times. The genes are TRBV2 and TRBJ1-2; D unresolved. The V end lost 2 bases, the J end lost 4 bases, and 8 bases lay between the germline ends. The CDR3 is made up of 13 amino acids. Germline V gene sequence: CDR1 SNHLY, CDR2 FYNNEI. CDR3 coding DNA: TGTGCCAGCAGTGAAAGGGTGGCCTATGGCTACACCTTC. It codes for CASSERVAYGYTF.

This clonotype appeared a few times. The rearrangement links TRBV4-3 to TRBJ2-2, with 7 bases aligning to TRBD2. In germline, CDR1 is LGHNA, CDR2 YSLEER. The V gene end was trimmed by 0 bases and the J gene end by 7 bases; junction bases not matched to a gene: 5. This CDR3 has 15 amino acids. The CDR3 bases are TGCGCCAGCAGCCAAGATGGTACGGGAGGCGGGGAGCTGTTTTTT. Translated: CASSQDGTGGGELFF.

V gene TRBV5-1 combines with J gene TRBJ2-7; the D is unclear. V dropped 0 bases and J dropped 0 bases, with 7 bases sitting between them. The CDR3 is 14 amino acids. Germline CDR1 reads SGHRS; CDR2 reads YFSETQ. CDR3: CASSLATTSYEQYF. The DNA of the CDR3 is TGCGCCAGCAGCTTGGCCACAACCTCCTACGAGCAGTACTTC.

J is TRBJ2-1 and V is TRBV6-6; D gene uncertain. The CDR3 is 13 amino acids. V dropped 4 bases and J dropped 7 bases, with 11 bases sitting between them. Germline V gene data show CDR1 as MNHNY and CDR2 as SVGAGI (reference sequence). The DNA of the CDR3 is TGTGCCAGCAGTTTTGGAAAAGGGAATGAGCAGTTCTTC. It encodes CASSFGKGNEQFF.

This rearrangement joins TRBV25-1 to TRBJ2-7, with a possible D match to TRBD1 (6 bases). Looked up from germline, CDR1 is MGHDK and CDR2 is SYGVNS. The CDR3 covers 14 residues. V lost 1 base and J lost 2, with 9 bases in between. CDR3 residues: CASSESTGPYEQYF. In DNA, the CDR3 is TGTGCCAGCAGTGAATCAACAGGGCCCTACGAGCAGTACTTC.

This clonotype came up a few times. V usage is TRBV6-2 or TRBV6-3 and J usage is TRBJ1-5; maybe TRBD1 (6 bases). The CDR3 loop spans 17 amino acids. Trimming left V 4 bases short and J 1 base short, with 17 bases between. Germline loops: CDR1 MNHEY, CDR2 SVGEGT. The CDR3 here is CASSSHRGQGSNQPQHF. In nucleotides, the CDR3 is TGTGCCAGCAGTTCCCATCGGGGGCAGGGAAGCAATCAGCCCCAGCATTTT.

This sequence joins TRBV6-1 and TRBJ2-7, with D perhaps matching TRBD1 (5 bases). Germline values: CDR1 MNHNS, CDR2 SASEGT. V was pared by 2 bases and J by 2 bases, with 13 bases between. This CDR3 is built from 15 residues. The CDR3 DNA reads TGTGCCAGCAGTGAATTGACAGAAGTAGCCTACGAGCAGTACTTC. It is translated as CASSELTEVAYEQYF.

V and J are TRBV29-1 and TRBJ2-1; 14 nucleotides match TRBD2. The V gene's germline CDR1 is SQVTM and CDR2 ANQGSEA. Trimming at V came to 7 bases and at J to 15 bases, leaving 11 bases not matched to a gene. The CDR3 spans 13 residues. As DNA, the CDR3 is TGCAGCGCCGGACTAGCGGGGGGCCCTTCCGGGTTCTTC. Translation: CSAGLAGGPSGFF.

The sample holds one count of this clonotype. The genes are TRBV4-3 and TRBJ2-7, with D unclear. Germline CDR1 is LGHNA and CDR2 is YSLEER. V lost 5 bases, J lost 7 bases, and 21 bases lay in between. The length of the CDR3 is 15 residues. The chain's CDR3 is CASSTDGSAYNEQYF. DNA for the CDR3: TGCGCCAGCAGCACCGACGGCTCAGCCTACAATGAGCAGTACTTC.

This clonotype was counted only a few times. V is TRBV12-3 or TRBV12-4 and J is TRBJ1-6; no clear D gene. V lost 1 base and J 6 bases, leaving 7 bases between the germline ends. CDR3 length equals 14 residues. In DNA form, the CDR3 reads TGTGCCAGCAGTTTAGTAGGGCGTAATTCACCCCTCCACTTT. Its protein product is CASSLVGRNSPLHF.

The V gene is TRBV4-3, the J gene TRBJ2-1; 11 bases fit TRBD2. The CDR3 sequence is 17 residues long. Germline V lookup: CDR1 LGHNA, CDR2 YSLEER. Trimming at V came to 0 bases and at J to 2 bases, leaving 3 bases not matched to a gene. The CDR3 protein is CASSQDSSGGAYNEQFF. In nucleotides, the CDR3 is TGCGCCAGCAGCCAAGATAGTAGCGGGGGGGCCTACAATGAGCAGTTCTTC.

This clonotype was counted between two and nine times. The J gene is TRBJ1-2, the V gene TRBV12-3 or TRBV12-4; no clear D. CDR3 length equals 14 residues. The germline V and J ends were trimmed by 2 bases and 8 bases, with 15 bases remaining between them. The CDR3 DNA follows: TGTGCCAGCAGTTTACCTTATCCTATGCAAGGCTACACCTTC. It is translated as CASSLPYPMQGYTF.

The CDR3 here is CASSLIERAGHTQYF. CDR3 bases: TGTGCCAGCAGTTTAATAGAGAGAGCGGGCCATACGCAGTATTTT. The chain couples TRBV28 to TRBJ2-3; perhaps TRBD2 as D (6 bases). Germline CDR1 MDHEN, CDR2 SYDVKM. This CDR3 is 15 amino acids long. Trimming took off 2 bases at V and 7 bases at J, with 16 bases between the two ends.

This CDR3 is CSVEERPAQETQYF. Written as DNA, the CDR3 is TGCAGCGTTGAAGAGCGCCCGGCCCAAGAGACCCAGTACTTC. The genes are TRBV29-1 and TRBJ2-5; D gene uncertain. The CDR3 spans 14 residues. The V and J ends lost 0 bases and 1 base respectively, with 9 bases between them. Germline V gene data show CDR1 as SQVTM and CDR2 as ANQGSEA.